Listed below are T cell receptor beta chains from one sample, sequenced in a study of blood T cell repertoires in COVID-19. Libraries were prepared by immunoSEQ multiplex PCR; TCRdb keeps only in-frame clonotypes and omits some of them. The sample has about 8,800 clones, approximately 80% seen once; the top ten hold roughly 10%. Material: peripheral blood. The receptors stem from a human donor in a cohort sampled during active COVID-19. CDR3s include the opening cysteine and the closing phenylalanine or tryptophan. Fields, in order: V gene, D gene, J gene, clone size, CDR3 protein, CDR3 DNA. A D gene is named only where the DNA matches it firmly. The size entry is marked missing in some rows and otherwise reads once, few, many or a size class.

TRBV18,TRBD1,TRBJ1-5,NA,CASSPTGINQPQHF,TGTGCCAGCTCACCGACAGGGATTAATCAGCCCCAGCATTTT
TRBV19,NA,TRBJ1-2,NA,CATAQLLYGYTF,TGTGCCACGGCACAGTTACTTTATGGCTACACCTTC
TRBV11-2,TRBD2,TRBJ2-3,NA,CASRSSERGPTHF,TGTGCCAGCAGGAGTTCGGAGCGGGGGCCGACACATTTT
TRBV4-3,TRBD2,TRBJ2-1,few,CASSQEVAGNYNEQFF,TGCGCCAGCAGCCAAGAGGTAGCGGGGAACTACAATGAGCAGTTCTTC
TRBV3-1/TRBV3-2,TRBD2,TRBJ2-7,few,CASSQGAGAGEQYF,TGTGCCAGCAGCCAGGGAGCGGGGGCGGGCGAGCAGTACTTC
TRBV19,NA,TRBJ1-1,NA,CASSRGRDTEAFF,TGTGCCAGTAGTAGGGGGCGGGACACTGAAGCTTTCTTT
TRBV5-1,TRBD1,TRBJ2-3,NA,CASSLGDRERDTQYF,TGCGCCAGCAGCTTGGGGGACAGAGAACGGGATACGCAGTATTTT
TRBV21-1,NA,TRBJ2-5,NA,CASSKTGIGRKTQYF,TGTGCCAGCAGCAAGACCGGGATCGGGAGAAAGACCCAGTACTTC
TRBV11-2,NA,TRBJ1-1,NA,CASSLDLGGNTEAFF,TGTGCCAGCAGCTTAGATCTGGGAGGTAACACTGAAGCTTTCTTT
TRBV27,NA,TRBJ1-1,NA,CASSIQENTEAFF,TGTGCCAGCAGTATACAGGAGAACACTGAAGCTTTCTTT
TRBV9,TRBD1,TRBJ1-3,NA,CASRAQGAGNTIYF,TGTGCCAGCAGGGCCCAGGGGGCTGGAAACACCATATATTTT
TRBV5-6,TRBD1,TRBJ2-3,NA,CATSRGPGTDTQYF,TGTGCCACCTCCAGGGGGCCAGGCACAGATACGCAGTATTTT
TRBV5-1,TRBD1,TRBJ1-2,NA,CASSLEGGQGAFGYTF,TGCGCCAGCAGCTTGGAGGGAGGACAGGGGGCGTTCGGCTACACCTTC
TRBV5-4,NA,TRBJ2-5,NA,CASSLEGGALETQYF,TGTGCCAGCAGCTTGGAAGGGGGGGCCCTAGAGACCCAGTACTTC
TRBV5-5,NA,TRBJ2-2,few,CASRRGPPDTGELFF,TGTGCCAGCAGGCGGGGACCACCGGACACCGGGGAGCTGTTTTTT
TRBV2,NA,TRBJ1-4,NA,CASTTRLNEKLFF,TGTGCCAGCACAACACGCCTTAATGAAAAACTGTTTTTT
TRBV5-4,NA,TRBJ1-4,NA,CASSLDEGGAATNEKLFF,TGTGCCAGCAGCTTGGATGAGGGGGGGGCCGCAACTAATGAAAAACTGTTTTTT
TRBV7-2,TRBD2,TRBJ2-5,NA,CASSLLAGGLGETQYF,TGTGCCAGCAGCTTGCTAGCGGGGGGGCTTGGAGAGACCCAGTACTTC
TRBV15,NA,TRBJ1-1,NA,CATSRVARANTEAFF,TGTGCCACCAGCAGAGTCGCCAGGGCGAACACTGAAGCTTTCTTT
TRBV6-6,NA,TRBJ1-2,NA,CASETANYGYTF,TGTGCCAGCGAAACAGCCAACTATGGCTACACCTTC
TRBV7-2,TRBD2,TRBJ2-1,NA,CASSNPGTSGGNEQFF,TGTGCCAGCAGCAACCCCGGGACTAGCGGGGGAAATGAGCAGTTCTTC
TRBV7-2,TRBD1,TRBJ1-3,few,CASSWGQGNGNTIYF,TGTGCCAGCAGCTGGGGACAGGGGAACGGAAACACCATATATTTT
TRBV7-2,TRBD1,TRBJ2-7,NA,CASSLKGQGSYEQYF,TGTGCCAGCAGCTTGAAGGGACAGGGATCCTACGAGCAGTACTTC
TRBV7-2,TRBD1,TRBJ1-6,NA,CASSYLGTGNNSPLHF,TGTGCCAGCAGCTACCTCGGGACAGGGAATAATTCACCCCTCCACTTT
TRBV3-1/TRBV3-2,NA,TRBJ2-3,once,CASSQERDWGTDTQYF,TGTGCCAGCAGCCAAGAAAGGGACTGGGGCACAGATACGCAGTATTTT
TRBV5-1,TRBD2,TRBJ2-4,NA,CASSFREAGRGNIQYF,TGCGCCAGCAGCTTCCGAGAAGCGGGGAGAGGAAACATTCAGTACTTC
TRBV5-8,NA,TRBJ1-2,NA,CASSLISNYGYTF,TGTGCCAGCAGCTTAATATCTAACTATGGCTACACCTTC
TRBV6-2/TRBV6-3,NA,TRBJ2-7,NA,CASSFSPLGHEQYF,TGTGCCAGCAGTTTCTCGCCTCTTGGCCACGAGCAGTACTTC